A selection of T cell receptor beta chains follows, all from one sample in a study of shared T cell receptors in the human thymus. Some clones are missing from TCRdb's copy, which holds only in-frame ones; the method was immunoSEQ multiplex PCR. The sample records roughly 560,000 clones, around 82% being singletons. The data also belong to a second study, concerning human thymus T cells.

The sequencing input was thymocytes. These receptor sequences come from a boy under three years old with a congenital heart defect. Both conserved end residues are part of each CDR3. The D gene is left open where the match is weak. Clone size is not always given. Where it is, it says once, few, many or a class for expanded clones.

j_call: TRBJ1-3
v_call: TRBV25-1
clone_size: NA
d_call: TRBD1
cdr3_aa: CASSGTGPGNTIYF
cdr3_nt: TGTGCCAGCAGCGGGACAGGCCCTGGAAACACCATATATTTT

j_call: TRBJ1-5
v_call: TRBV19
clone_size: NA
d_call: NA
cdr3_aa: CASSIGRGRNNQPQHF
cdr3_nt: TGTGCCAGTAGTATCGGACGGGGAAGAAACAATCAGCCCCAGCATTTT

j_call: TRBJ2-7
v_call: TRBV7-9
clone_size: NA
d_call: TRBD1
cdr3_aa: CASSLPRTGPYEQYF
cdr3_nt: TGTGCCAGCAGCTTACCCCGGACAGGACCCTACGAGCAGTACTTC

j_call: TRBJ2-5
v_call: TRBV4-2
clone_size: NA
d_call: TRBD1
cdr3_aa: CASSQDTVRGETQYF
cdr3_nt: TGTGCCAGCAGCCAAGATACCGTCAGGGGGGAGACCCAGTACTTC

j_call: TRBJ1-3
v_call: TRBV5-1
clone_size: NA
d_call: TRBD1
cdr3_aa: CASSSGDRAGNTIYF
cdr3_nt: TGCGCCAGCAGCTCAGGAGACAGGGCTGGAAACACCATATATTTT

j_call: TRBJ1-2
v_call: TRBV29-1
clone_size: NA
d_call: NA
cdr3_aa: CSVSGDDYGYTF
cdr3_nt: TGCAGCGTGTCGGGGGACGACTATGGCTACACCTTC

j_call: TRBJ1-1
v_call: TRBV28
clone_size: NA
d_call: TRBD1
cdr3_aa: CASSLNGLQGARGAFF
cdr3_nt: TGTGCCAGCAGTTTAAACGGATTGCAGGGGGCACGGGGAGCTTTCTTT

j_call: TRBJ1-4
v_call: TRBV19
clone_size: NA
d_call: NA
cdr3_aa: CAEGNEKLFF
cdr3_nt: TGTGCGGAGGGGAATGAAAAACTGTTTTTT

j_call: TRBJ2-7
v_call: TRBV6-4
clone_size: few
d_call: NA
cdr3_aa: CASGAKGEQYF
cdr3_nt: TGTGCCAGCGGGGCGAAGGGCGAGCAGTACTTC

j_call: TRBJ2-1
v_call: TRBV27
clone_size: NA
d_call: NA
cdr3_aa: CASSYSGGSSYNEQFF
cdr3_nt: TGTGCCAGCAGTTACAGCGGCGGGTCTTCCTACAATGAGCAGTTCTTC

j_call: TRBJ2-7
v_call: TRBV6-1
clone_size: NA
d_call: TRBD1
cdr3_aa: CASRWTGGFYEQYF
cdr3_nt: TGTGCCAGCAGGTGGACAGGGGGCTTCTACGAGCAGTACTTC

j_call: TRBJ1-4
v_call: TRBV28
clone_size: NA
d_call: NA
cdr3_aa: CASISTTRVVGSREKLFF
cdr3_nt: TGTGCCAGCATTTCCACCACCAGGGTCGTCGGGAGTAGGGAAAAACTGTTTTTT

j_call: TRBJ2-1
v_call: TRBV7-9
clone_size: NA
d_call: TRBD1
cdr3_aa: CASSRPGQGEYNEQFF
cdr3_nt: TGTGCCAGCAGCCGTCCGGGACAGGGCGAGTACAATGAGCAGTTCTTC

j_call: TRBJ2-7
v_call: TRBV6-6
clone_size: NA
d_call: TRBD1
cdr3_aa: CASSYSRSTGGGEQYF
cdr3_nt: TGTGCCAGCAGTTACTCGAGAAGCACAGGGGGCGGAGAGCAGTACTTC

j_call: TRBJ2-7
v_call: TRBV5-1
clone_size: NA
d_call: TRBD2
cdr3_aa: CASSLGTSGRAEGKQYF
cdr3_nt: TGCGCCAGCAGCTTGGGAACTAGCGGGAGGGCCGAGGGAAAGCAGTACTTC

j_call: TRBJ1-4
v_call: TRBV4-1
clone_size: NA
d_call: TRBD1
cdr3_aa: CASSQDLTGQGEKLFF
cdr3_nt: TGCGCCAGCAGCCAAGATCTGACTGGACAGGGAGAAAAACTGTTTTTT

j_call: TRBJ2-1
v_call: TRBV7-3
clone_size: NA
d_call: TRBD2
cdr3_aa: CASSPGGGLYNEQFF
cdr3_nt: TGTGCCAGCAGCCCGGGGGGGGGCCTTTACAATGAGCAGTTCTTC

j_call: TRBJ1-4
v_call: TRBV11-2
clone_size: NA
d_call: NA
cdr3_aa: CASSFTGTVGEKLFF
cdr3_nt: TGTGCCAGCAGCTTCACAGGGACGGTTGGGGAAAAACTGTTTTTT

j_call: TRBJ2-1
v_call: TRBV4-2
clone_size: NA
d_call: NA
cdr3_aa: CASSQEPLAPYNEQFF
cdr3_nt: TGTGCCAGCAGCCAAGAGCCCCTAGCGCCTTACAATGAGCAGTTCTTC

j_call: TRBJ2-1
v_call: TRBV7-2
clone_size: NA
d_call: TRBD2
cdr3_aa: CASSFDTLAGTYNEQFF
cdr3_nt: TGTGCCAGCAGCTTCGATACCCTAGCGGGTACATACAATGAGCAGTTCTTC

j_call: TRBJ2-5
v_call: TRBV6-5
clone_size: NA
d_call: NA
cdr3_aa: CASLEETQYF
cdr3_nt: TGTGCCAGCCTCGAAGAGACCCAGTACTTC

j_call: TRBJ2-3
v_call: TRBV25-1
clone_size: NA
d_call: NA
cdr3_aa: CASSESGDSQTDTQYF
cdr3_nt: TGTGCCAGCAGTGAATCCGGAGACAGCCAGACAGATACGCAGTATTTT

j_call: TRBJ2-5
v_call: TRBV30
clone_size: once
d_call: TRBD1
cdr3_aa: CAWSVHLGTGAETQYF
cdr3_nt: TGTGCCTGGAGTGTACACTTGGGGACAGGGGCAGAGACCCAGTACTTC

j_call: TRBJ1-1
v_call: TRBV4-3
clone_size: NA
d_call: NA
cdr3_aa: CASSQERVAEAFF
cdr3_nt: TGCGCCAGCAGCCAAGAGAGAGTGGCTGAAGCTTTCTTT

j_call: TRBJ2-5
v_call: TRBV5-4
clone_size: once
d_call: TRBD2
cdr3_aa: CASSLDGYGGETQYF
cdr3_nt: TGTGCCAGCAGCTTGGACGGCTACGGGGGGGAGACCCAGTACTTC

j_call: TRBJ2-7
v_call: TRBV4-1
clone_size: NA
d_call: NA
cdr3_aa: CASSQGPWHRGSYEQYF
cdr3_nt: TGCGCCAGCAGCCAAGGGCCCTGGCACCGAGGGTCCTACGAGCAGTACTTC

j_call: TRBJ2-7
v_call: TRBV10-1
clone_size: NA
d_call: TRBD2
cdr3_aa: CASSAYPLGASGTYEQYF
cdr3_nt: TGCGCCAGCAGCGCCTACCCCCTTGGGGCTAGCGGTACCTACGAGCAGTACTTC

j_call: TRBJ2-2
v_call: TRBV7-2
clone_size: NA
d_call: NA
cdr3_aa: CASSLQCNTGELFF
cdr3_nt: TGTGCCAGCAGCTTACAATGTAACACCGGGGAGCTGTTTTTT

j_call: TRBJ2-5
v_call: TRBV27
clone_size: NA
d_call: NA
cdr3_aa: CASSLRGLLGGTQYF
cdr3_nt: TGTGCCAGCAGTTTACGAGGTCTACTCGGGGGGACCCAGTACTTC

j_call: TRBJ2-1
v_call: TRBV4-3
clone_size: NA
d_call: NA
cdr3_aa: CASSQGPPRLNEQFF
cdr3_nt: TGCGCCAGCAGCCAAGGTCCGCCGCGGCTCAATGAGCAGTTCTTC

j_call: TRBJ2-3
v_call: TRBV27
clone_size: NA
d_call: NA
cdr3_aa: CASSLAVSTDTQYF
cdr3_nt: TGTGCCAGCAGTTTGGCTGTTAGCACAGATACGCAGTATTTT

j_call: TRBJ2-7
v_call: TRBV18
clone_size: few
d_call: TRBD1
cdr3_aa: CASSPQAPPADRGGEQYF
cdr3_nt: TGTGCCAGCTCACCACAGGCCCCCCCGGCGGACAGGGGTGGCGAGCAGTACTTC

j_call: TRBJ2-7
v_call: TRBV7-2
clone_size: NA
d_call: TRBD2
cdr3_aa: CASSQGLAGGSDEQYF
cdr3_nt: TGTGCCAGCAGCCAGGGACTAGCGGGAGGGTCTGACGAGCAGTACTTC

j_call: TRBJ2-1
v_call: TRBV6-5
clone_size: NA
d_call: TRBD2
cdr3_aa: CASRSVGGGLYLIF
cdr3_nt: TGTGCCAGTAGGAGTGTTGGCGGGGGATTATATTTGATCTTC

j_call: TRBJ2-1
v_call: TRBV28
clone_size: NA
d_call: TRBD2
cdr3_aa: CASSPPGAGGINEQFF
cdr3_nt: TGTGCCAGCAGTCCCCCAGGCGCGGGAGGGATTAATGAGCAGTTCTTC

j_call: TRBJ2-7
v_call: TRBV30
clone_size: NA
d_call: TRBD2
cdr3_aa: CAWSSWGAGTSDTSSYEQYF
cdr3_nt: TGTGCCTGGAGCTCCTGGGGGGCCGGGACTAGCGACACGAGCTCCTACGAGCAGTACTTC

j_call: TRBJ2-7
v_call: TRBV11-2
clone_size: few
d_call: TRBD1
cdr3_aa: CASSLDGQVIYEQYF
cdr3_nt: TGTGCCAGCAGCTTAGACGGACAGGTTATCTACGAGCAGTACTTC

j_call: TRBJ1-5
v_call: TRBV29-1
clone_size: NA
d_call: TRBD1
cdr3_aa: CSVGTGGNTQPQHF
cdr3_nt: TGCAGCGTGGGGACAGGAGGGAACACTCAGCCCCAGCATTTT

j_call: TRBJ2-7
v_call: TRBV5-1
clone_size: NA
d_call: NA
cdr3_aa: CASSHCPGPVSSYEQYF
cdr3_nt: TGCGCCAGCAGCCATTGCCCAGGTCCCGTTAGCTCCTACGAGCAGTACTTC

j_call: TRBJ2-5
v_call: TRBV5-1
clone_size: NA
d_call: TRBD2
cdr3_aa: CASSSEREWEETQYF
cdr3_nt: TGCGCCAGCAGTTCCGAGCGGGAGTGGGAAGAGACCCAGTACTTC

j_call: TRBJ2-7
v_call: TRBV19
clone_size: NA
d_call: NA
cdr3_aa: CASSITGAYEQYF
cdr3_nt: TGTGCCAGTAGTATTACGGGGGCCTACGAGCAGTACTTC

j_call: TRBJ1-4
v_call: TRBV4-3
clone_size: NA
d_call: NA
cdr3_aa: CASSQLTGYNEKLFF
cdr3_nt: TGCGCCAGCAGCCAACTGACAGGATATAATGAAAAACTGTTTTTT

j_call: TRBJ2-7
v_call: TRBV10-2
clone_size: NA
d_call: TRBD2
cdr3_aa: CASSSPATSGRAVSYEQYF
cdr3_nt: TGCGCCAGCAGTTCCCCGGCGACTAGCGGGAGGGCGGTATCCTACGAGCAGTACTTC

j_call: TRBJ2-5
v_call: TRBV7-6
clone_size: NA
d_call: TRBD2
cdr3_aa: CASSSRLAGGKETQYF
cdr3_nt: TGTGCCAGCAGCTCTCGACTAGCGGGAGGGAAAGAGACCCAGTACTTC

j_call: TRBJ1-1
v_call: TRBV25-1
clone_size: NA
d_call: NA
cdr3_aa: CASSEWWTENTEAFF
cdr3_nt: TGTGCCAGCAGTGAATGGTGGACAGAGAACACTGAAGCTTTCTTT

j_call: TRBJ1-2
v_call: TRBV7-9
clone_size: NA
d_call: TRBD1
cdr3_aa: CASSLGGQGRGYTF
cdr3_nt: TGTGCCAGCAGCTTAGGGGGACAGGGGAGAGGCTACACCTTC

j_call: TRBJ1-3
v_call: TRBV14
clone_size: few
d_call: NA
cdr3_aa: CASSQDHGGGNTIYF
cdr3_nt: TGTGCCAGCAGCCAAGACCACGGGGGAGGAAACACCATATATTTT

j_call: TRBJ2-7
v_call: TRBV7-6
clone_size: few
d_call: NA
cdr3_aa: CASSFGQSYSYEQYF
cdr3_nt: TGTGCCAGCAGCTTCGGACAGAGCTATTCCTACGAGCAGTACTTC

j_call: TRBJ2-7
v_call: TRBV30
clone_size: NA
d_call: NA
cdr3_aa: CAWSPTGLYEQYF
cdr3_nt: TGTGCCTGGAGTCCCACAGGGCTCTACGAGCAGTACTTC

j_call: TRBJ2-1
v_call: TRBV7-2
clone_size: NA
d_call: TRBD2
cdr3_aa: CASSVITSGRSFF
cdr3_nt: TGTGCCAGCAGCGTGATCACTAGCGGGAGAAGTTTCTTC

j_call: TRBJ2-7
v_call: TRBV30
clone_size: NA
d_call: TRBD1
cdr3_aa: CAWSAQRQGRSNNEQYF
cdr3_nt: TGTGCCTGGAGTGCCCAAAGACAGGGGAGGTCGAACAACGAGCAGTACTTC